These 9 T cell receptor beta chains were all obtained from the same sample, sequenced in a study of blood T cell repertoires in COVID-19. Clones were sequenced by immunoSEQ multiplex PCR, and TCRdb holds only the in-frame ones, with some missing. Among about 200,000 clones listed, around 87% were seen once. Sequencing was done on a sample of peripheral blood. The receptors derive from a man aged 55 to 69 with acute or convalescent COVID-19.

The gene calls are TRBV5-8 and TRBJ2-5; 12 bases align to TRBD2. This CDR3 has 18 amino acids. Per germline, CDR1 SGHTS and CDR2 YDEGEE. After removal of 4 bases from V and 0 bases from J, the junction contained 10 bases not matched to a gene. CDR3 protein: CASSRTSGVHPYQETQYF. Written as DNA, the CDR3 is TGTGCCAGCAGCCGGACTAGCGGGGTTCACCCGTACCAAGAGACCCAGTACTTC.

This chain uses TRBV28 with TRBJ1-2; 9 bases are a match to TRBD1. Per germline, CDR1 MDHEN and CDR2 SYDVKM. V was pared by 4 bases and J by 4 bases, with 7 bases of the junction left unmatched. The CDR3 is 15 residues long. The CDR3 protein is CASSSHRGHPYGYTF. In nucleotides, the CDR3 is TGTGCCAGCAGTTCCCACAGGGGGCATCCCTATGGCTACACCTTC.

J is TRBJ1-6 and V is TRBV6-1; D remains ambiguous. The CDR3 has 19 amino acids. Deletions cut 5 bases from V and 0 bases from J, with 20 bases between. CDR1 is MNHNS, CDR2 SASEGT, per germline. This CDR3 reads CASSKDYGSPSSYNSPLHF. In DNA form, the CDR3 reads TGTGCCAGCAGTAAAGACTACGGGTCCCCGAGCTCCTATAATTCACCCCTCCACTTT.

CDR3 in amino acids: CASSVGGTGNIQYF. DNA of the CDR3: TGTGCCAGCAGCGTAGGGGGGACAGGCAACATTCAGTACTTC. The rearrangement uses TRBV9 and TRBJ2-4, with 8 positions matching TRBD1. V was pared by 0 bases and J by 7 bases, with 3 bases of the junction left unmatched. The CDR3 sequence is 14 residues long. CDR1 is SGDLS, CDR2 YYNGEE, per germline.

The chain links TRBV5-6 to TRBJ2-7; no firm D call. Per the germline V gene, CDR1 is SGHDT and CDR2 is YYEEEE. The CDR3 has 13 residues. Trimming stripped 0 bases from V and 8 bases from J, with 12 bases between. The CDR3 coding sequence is TGTGCCAGCAGCTTGGACCCACTTAAGCAGCAGTACTTC. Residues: CASSLDPLKQQYF.

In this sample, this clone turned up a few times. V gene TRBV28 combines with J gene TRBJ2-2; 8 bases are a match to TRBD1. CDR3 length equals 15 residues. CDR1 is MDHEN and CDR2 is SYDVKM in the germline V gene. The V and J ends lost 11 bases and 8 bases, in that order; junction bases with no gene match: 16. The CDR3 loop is CALGPGGAGAGELFF. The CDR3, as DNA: TGTGCCTTGGGGCCAGGGGGCGCCGGAGCGGGGGAGCTGTTTTTT.

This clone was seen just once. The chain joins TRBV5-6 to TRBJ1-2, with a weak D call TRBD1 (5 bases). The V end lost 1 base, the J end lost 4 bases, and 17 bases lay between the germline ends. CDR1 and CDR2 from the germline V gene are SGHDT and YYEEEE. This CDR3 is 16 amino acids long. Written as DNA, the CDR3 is TGTGCCAGCAGCTTGCGCAGGGCCGAGGTCGTCTATGGCTACACCTTC. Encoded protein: CASSLRRAEVVYGYTF.

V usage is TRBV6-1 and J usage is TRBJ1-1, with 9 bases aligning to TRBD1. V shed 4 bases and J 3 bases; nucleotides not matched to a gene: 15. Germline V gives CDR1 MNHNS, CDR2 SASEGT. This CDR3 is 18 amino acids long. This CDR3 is CASSAHPVGQGLDTEAFF. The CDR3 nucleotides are TGTGCCAGCAGTGCGCATCCGGTGGGACAGGGTCTTGACACTGAAGCTTTCTTT.

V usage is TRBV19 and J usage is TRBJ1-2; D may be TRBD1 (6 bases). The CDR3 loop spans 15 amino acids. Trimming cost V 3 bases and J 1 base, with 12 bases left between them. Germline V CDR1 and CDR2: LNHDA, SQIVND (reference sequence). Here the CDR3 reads CASSMDPGVNYGYTF. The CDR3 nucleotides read TGTGCCAGTAGTATGGATCCAGGGGTTAACTATGGCTACACCTTC.